This TCR beta chain derives from a study of cytomegalovirus exposure and HLA in healthy donors. Whole-study context: Caucasian-associated ancestry cluster membership applied to approximately 84% of around 400 genotyped donors.

Germline-derived CDR1 and CDR2 are MDHEN and SYDVKM. The CDR3 sequence is 15 residues long. The V end lost 8 bases, the J end lost 0 bases, and 14 bases lay between the germline ends. For this clone: What it binds is not known.

The PCR made use of 60 Vbeta and 13 Jbeta primers. Profiling relied on immunoSEQ multiplex PCR, and the TCRdb table lists in-frame clones only, not all of them. The repertoire holds some 80,000 clones, with over 65% as singletons. Study-level results: Trimming of TCR beta V- and J-genes showed a link, identified in a later analysis, to a missense DCLRE1C variant.

The sample was PBMCs. This receptor was obtained from a man between 45 and 60 years old in good health and CMV-seronegative. The chain recombines TRBV28 with TRBJ2-1, with D tentatively TRBD2 (6 bases). CDR3 coding DNA: TGTGCCAGCTACGCCTTAGCGGACTCCTACAATGAGCAGTTCTTC. This encodes CASYALADSYNEQFF.